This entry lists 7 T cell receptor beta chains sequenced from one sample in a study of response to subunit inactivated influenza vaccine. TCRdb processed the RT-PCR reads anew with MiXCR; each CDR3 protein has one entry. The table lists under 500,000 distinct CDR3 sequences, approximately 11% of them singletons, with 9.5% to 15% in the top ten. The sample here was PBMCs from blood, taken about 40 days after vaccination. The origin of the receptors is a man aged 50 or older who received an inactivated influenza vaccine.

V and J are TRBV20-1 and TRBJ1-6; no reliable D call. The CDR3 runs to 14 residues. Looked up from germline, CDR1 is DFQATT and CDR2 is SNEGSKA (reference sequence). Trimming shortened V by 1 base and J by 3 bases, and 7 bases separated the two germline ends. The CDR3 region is CSARVWDYNSPLHF. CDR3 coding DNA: TGCAGTGCTAGAGTATGGGACTATAATTCACCCCTCCACTTT.

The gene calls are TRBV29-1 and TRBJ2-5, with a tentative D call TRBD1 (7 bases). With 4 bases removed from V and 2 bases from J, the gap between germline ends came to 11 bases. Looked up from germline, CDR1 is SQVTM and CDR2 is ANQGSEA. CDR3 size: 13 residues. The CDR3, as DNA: TGCAGCGTTGCAGCAGGGGGGCAAGAGACCCAGTACTTC. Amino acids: CSVAAGGQETQYF.

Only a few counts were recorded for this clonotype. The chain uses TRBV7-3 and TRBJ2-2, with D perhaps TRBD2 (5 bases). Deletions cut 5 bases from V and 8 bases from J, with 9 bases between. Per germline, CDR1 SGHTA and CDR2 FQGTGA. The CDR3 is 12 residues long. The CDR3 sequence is CASSRGPGELFF. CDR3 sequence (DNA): TGTGCCAGCAGCCGAGGGCCGGGGGAGCTGTTTTTT.

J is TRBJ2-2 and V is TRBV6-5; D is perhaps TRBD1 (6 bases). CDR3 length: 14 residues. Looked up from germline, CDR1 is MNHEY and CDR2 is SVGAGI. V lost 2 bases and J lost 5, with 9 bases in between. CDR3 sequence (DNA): TGTGCCAGCAGTTACCCAGGGGTTACCGGGGAGCTGTTTTTT. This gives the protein CASSYPGVTGELFF.

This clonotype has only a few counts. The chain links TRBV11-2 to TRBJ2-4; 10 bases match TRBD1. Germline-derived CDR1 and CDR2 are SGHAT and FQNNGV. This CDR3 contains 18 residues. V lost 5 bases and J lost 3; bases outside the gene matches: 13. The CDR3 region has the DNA TGTGCCAGCAGCGTCACCCCGGGGACAGGGGTTGGCAAAAACATTCAGTACTTC. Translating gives CASSVTPGTGVGKNIQYF.

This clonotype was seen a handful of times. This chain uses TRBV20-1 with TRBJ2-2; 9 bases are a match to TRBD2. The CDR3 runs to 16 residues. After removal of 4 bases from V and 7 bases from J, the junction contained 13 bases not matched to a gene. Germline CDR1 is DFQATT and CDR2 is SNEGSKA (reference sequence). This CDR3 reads CSATPRREGVVGELFF. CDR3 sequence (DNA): TGCAGTGCTACGCCTAGGCGGGAGGGCGTTGTCGGGGAGCTGTTTTTT.

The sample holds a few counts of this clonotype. As DNA, the CDR3 is TGCAGCGTTTCCCCGTGGGGGGACAATGAGCAGTTCTTC. Its translation: CSVSPWGDNEQFF. The chain links TRBV29-1 to TRBJ2-1; maybe TRBD2 (6 bases). Germline V CDR1 and CDR2: SQVTM, ANQGSEA. The CDR3 consists of 13 residues. Trimming removed 5 bases from V and 5 bases from J, with 13 bases in between.